This is a list of T cell receptor beta chains from one sample in a study of identical twins. TCRdb recomputed calls from the 5' RACE reads with MiXCR, one row per CDR3 protein. The sample yields roughly 1.6 million distinct CDR3 sequences, 25% to 35% seen once. Sequenced sample: cord blood. These TCRs come from a newborn girl in good health. Each CDR3 is given with its conserved first and last residue. The order of the fields is J gene, clone size, V gene, D gene, CDR3 DNA, CDR3 protein. A D gene is named only where the DNA matches it firmly. Clone size, where shown, is once, few, many, or a class for clones that have expanded.

TRBJ2-6 . TRBV5-5 . TGTGCCAGCAACTACAGACTCCTTTCTGGGGCCAACGTCCTGACTTTC CASNYRLLSGANVLTF
TRBJ2-3 . TRBV6-6 TRBD2 TGTGCCACCTACTCTGGCGGGAGTTGGGGTACGCAGTATTTT CATYSGGSWGTQYF
TRBJ1-5 few TRBV7-2 . TGTGCCAGCAGCTTTGGGCTCCATTATGGACAGCCCCAGCATTTT CASSFGLHYGQPQHF
TRBJ2-2 . TRBV3-1 TRBD2 TGTGCCAGCAGCCGGGGACTAGCGGGGGCTGCCGGGGAGCTGTTTTTT CASSRGLAGAAGELFF
TRBJ2-3 . TRBV4-2 TRBD2 TGTGCCAGCAGCCACCGGACTAGCGGGGGGGCCCATCCTTCAGATACGCAGTATTTT CASSHRTSGGAHPSDTQYF
TRBJ2-5 few TRBV20-1 TRBD1 TGCAGTGCTAATGCAGCCGGGACAGGGGGAGAGACCCAGTACTTC CSANAAGTGGETQYF
TRBJ2-1 few TRBV20-1 TRBD2 TGCAGTGCCCAGTTGGGCGGGGGGCGCAATGAGCAGTTCTTC CSAQLGGGRNEQFF
TRBJ2-1 many TRBV14 . TGTGCCAGCAGCCAAGATTGGAGGGGTGAGCAGTTCTTC CASSQDWRGEQFF
TRBJ2-5 few TRBV12-3/TRBV12-4 TRBD1 TGTGCCAGCAGTCCAACGGGACAGCGAAGGCAAGAGACCCAGTACTTC CASSPTGQRRQETQYF
TRBJ2-1 few TRBV20-1 . TGCAGTGCTAGAAGGGGAGTAGCCGTTACCTACAATGAGCAGTTCTTC CSARRGVAVTYNEQFF
TRBJ2-6 . TRBV20-1 TRBD1 TGCAGTGCTAGAGATTGGGGTCCCGGGACAGTTGCCCTCCCCTCTGGGGCCAACGTCCTGACTTTC CSARDWGPGTVALPSGANVLTF
TRBJ2-4 few TRBV20-1 . TGCAGTGCCAGCGACAGGAATGGAAACATTCAGTACTTC CSASDRNGNIQYF
TRBJ2-5 . TRBV29-1 TRBD2 TGCAGCGTTGTGGGAACGGGGGGAGAGACCCAGTACTTC CSVVGTGGETQYF
TRBJ2-1 many TRBV10-3 TRBD1 TGTGCCATCGGGGACAGGGGTTACAATGAGCAGTTCTTC CAIGDRGYNEQFF
TRBJ2-1 . TRBV5-1 . TGCGCCAGCAGCTCCGGGACCTGGGCGCAGTTCTTC CASSSGTWAQFF
TRBJ1-1 . TRBV7-9 . TGTGCCAGCAGCTCCCTTCTCAGGGGAAACACTGAAGCTTTCTTT CASSSLLRGNTEAFF
TRBJ2-3 once TRBV6-6 TRBD2 TGTGCCAGCAGTGACGAAGCGGGAGGCACAAATACGCAGTATTTT CASSDEAGGTNTQYF
TRBJ2-3 few TRBV7-2 TRBD2 TGTGCCAGTGGGGGGGTTGTCACAGATACGCAGTATTTT CASGGVVTDTQYF
TRBJ2-4 few TRBV20-1 . TGCAGTGCTAGAGTAGGCGGGATTCTCAGAGCCAAAAACATTCAGTACTTC CSARVGGILRAKNIQYF
TRBJ2-3 few TRBV21-1 . TGTGCCAGCAGTCTAGCGGGTGGCGGAGAAGATACGCAGTATTTT CASSLAGGGEDTQYF
TRBJ1-1 few TRBV15 . TGTGCCACCAGCAGTTTGACAGCGGGAATTGGAGCTTTCTTT CATSSLTAGIGAFF
TRBJ2-7 . TRBV28 TRBD2 TGTGCCAGCAGTCTAACCTGGGCGGGAGGTGTCGACGAGCAGTACTTC CASSLTWAGGVDEQYF
TRBJ2-3 few TRBV28 TRBD1 TGTGCCAGCTTCTCCGCCCCGGGACAGGGGAACACAGATACGCAGTATTTT CASFSAPGQGNTDTQYF
TRBJ1-1 few TRBV6-1 . TGTGCCAGCGTCGGCGGCAGGGCGAACACTGAAGCTTTCTTT CASVGGRANTEAFF
TRBJ1-5 few TRBV6-1 TRBD1 TGTGCCAGCAGTGAATTCAGGGGGGGCAATCAGCCCCAGCATTTT CASSEFRGGNQPQHF
TRBJ2-5 few TRBV20-1 . TGCAGTTTAGTGGCGGAGACCCAGTACTTC CSLVAETQYF
TRBJ1-2 . TRBV10-3 . TGTGCCATCAGTGGTGTGGTGTCCCTTTTCTACACCTTC CAISGVVSLFYTF
TRBJ2-3 few TRBV24-1 . TGTGCCACCAGTGAAGGGGGGGGCACAGATACGCAGTATTTT CATSEGGGTDTQYF
TRBJ2-3 many TRBV12-3/TRBV12-4 . TGTGCCAGCAGTGGAAAGCCCGAGGAGGACCACACAGATACGCAGTATTTT CASSGKPEEDHTDTQYF
TRBJ2-1 . TRBV2 . TGTGCCAGCAGTGACCCCCAGCTAGCCCGCTCCTACAATGAGCAGTTCTTC CASSDPQLARSYNEQFF
TRBJ1-4 few TRBV7-8 . TGTGCCAGCAGCCCTGGTCTTGGGGGGCGCGATGAAAAACTGTTTTTT CASSPGLGGRDEKLFF
TRBJ2-7 . TRBV3-1 . TGTGCCAGCAGCCAAGATCTGGTAGGAGTGGGCGAGCAGTACTTC CASSQDLVGVGEQYF
TRBJ1-5 few TRBV20-1 . TGCAGTGCTATCTCGGACGGTAATCAGCCCCAGCATTTT CSAISDGNQPQHF
TRBJ2-3 . TRBV20-1 . TGCAGTGCTAGCGGACTGGAGAGCACAGATACGCAGTATTTT CSASGLESTDTQYF
TRBJ2-5 . TRBV7-9 TRBD2 TGTGCCATTGCGACTAGCGGAAAAGGGACCCAGTACTTC CAIATSGKGTQYF
TRBJ2-5 . TRBV29-1 TRBD1 TGCAGCATCAGGACAGGGGGAGTCGAGACCCAGTACTTC CSIRTGGVETQYF
TRBJ2-3 many TRBV7-2 TRBD2 TGTGCCAGCAGCTTAAGTCTAGCGGGGGGTTTTGATACGCAGTATTTT CASSLSLAGGFDTQYF
TRBJ2-7 . TRBV5-1 . TGCGCCAGCAGGGACAGCCTCGAGCAGTACTTC CASRDSLEQYF
TRBJ1-6 . TRBV6-5 . TGTGCCAGCAGTAAGAGGAGCTCCTATAATTCACCCCTCCACTTT CASSKRSSYNSPLHF
TRBJ2-5 . TRBV27 TRBD2 TGTGCCAGCAGTTTAAGTTGGGGGACTAGCGGGATTAGCCAAGAGACCCAGTACTTC CASSLSWGTSGISQETQYF